This T cell receptor beta chain came from a study of T cells in Graves' hyperthyroidism and ophthalmopathy. TCR beta CDR3 region amplification was performed from RNA transcripts. First-round RT-PCR targeting the TCR CDR3 was performed with the HTBI primer set. Each CDR3 protein gets one entry after TCRdb re-called the multiplex PCR reads with MiXCR. The table lists over 200,000 distinct CDR3 sequences, just over 14% of them singletons. There are 11 residues in the CDR3. CDR1 and CDR2 from the germline V gene are SGDLS and YYNGEE. V lost 0 bases, J lost 4 bases, and 2 bases lay in between. This clonotype occurred many times. Newly diagnosed hyperthyroidism patients aged 18 to 65 years had disease lasting under 2 months. When hyperthyroidism was first diagnosed, the blood sample was taken, preceding any ophthalmopathy symptoms.

The sequence came from a woman aged 40 to 55 with Graves' hyperthyroidism that later progressed to Graves' ophthalmopathy. The sequenced sample consisted of blood. The rearrangement joins TRBV9 to TRBJ2-7; the D is unclear. The CDR3 sequence is CASSVGYEQYF. The CDR3 DNA is TGTGCCAGCAGCGTAGGGTACGAGCAGTACTTC.